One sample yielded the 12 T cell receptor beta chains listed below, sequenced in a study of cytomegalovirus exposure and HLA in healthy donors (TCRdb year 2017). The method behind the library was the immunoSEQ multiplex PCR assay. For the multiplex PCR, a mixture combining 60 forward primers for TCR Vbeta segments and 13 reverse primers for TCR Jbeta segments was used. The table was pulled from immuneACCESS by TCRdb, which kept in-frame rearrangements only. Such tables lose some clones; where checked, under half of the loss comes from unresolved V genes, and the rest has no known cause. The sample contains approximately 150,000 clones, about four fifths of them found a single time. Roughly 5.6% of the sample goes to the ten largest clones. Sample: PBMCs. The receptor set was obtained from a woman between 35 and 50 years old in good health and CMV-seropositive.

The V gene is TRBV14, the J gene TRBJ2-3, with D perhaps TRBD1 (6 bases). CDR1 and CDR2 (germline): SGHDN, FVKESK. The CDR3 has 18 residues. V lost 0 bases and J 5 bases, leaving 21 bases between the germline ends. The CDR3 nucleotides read TGTGCCAGCAGCCAAGAGCCCACAGGGTTCCGCCTAGAAGATACGCAGTATTTT. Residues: CASSQEPTGFRLEDTQYF.

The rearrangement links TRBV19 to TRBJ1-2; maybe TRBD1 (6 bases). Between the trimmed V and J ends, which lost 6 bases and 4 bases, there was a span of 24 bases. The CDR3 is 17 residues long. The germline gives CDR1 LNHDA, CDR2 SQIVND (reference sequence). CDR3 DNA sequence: TGTGCCAGTAGGGGGTATGGACCGCAGGGGATTGCCTATGGCTACACCTTC. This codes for CASRGYGPQGIAYGYTF.

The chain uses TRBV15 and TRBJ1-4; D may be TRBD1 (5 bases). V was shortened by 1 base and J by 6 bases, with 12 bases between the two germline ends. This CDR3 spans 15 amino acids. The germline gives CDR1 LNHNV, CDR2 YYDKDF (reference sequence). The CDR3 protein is CATSRALGTYEKLFF. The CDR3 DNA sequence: TGTGCCACCAGCAGAGCGCTCGGGACTTATGAAAAACTGTTTTTT.

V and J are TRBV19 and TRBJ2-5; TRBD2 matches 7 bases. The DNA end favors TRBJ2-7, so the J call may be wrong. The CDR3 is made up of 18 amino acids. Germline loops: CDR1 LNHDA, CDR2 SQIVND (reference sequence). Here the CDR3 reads CASSIRGPTSERFDEQYF. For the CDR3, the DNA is TGTGCCAGTAGTATTAGAGGTCCTACTAGCGAAAGATTCGACGAGCAGTACTTC.

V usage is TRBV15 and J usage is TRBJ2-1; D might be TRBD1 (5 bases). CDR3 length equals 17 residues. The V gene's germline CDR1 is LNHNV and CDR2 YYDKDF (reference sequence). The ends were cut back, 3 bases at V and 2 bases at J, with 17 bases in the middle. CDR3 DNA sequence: TGTGCCACCAGCAGGAGTGCGGACACGGTAGCCTACAATGAGCAGTTCTTC. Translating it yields CATSRSADTVAYNEQFF.

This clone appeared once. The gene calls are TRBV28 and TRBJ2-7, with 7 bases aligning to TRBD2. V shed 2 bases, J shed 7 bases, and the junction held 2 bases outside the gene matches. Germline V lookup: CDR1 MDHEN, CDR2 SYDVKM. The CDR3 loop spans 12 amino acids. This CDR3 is CASSLLADEQYF. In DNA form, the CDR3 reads TGTGCCAGCAGTTTACTAGCGGATGAGCAGTACTTC.

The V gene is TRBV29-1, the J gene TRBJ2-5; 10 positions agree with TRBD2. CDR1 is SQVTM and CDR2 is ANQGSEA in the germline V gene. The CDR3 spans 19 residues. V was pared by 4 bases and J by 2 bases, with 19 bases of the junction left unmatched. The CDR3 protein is CSVGGLAGGFGSRQETQYF. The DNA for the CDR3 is TGCAGCGTTGGTGGGTTAGCGGGAGGTTTTGGGTCGCGGCAAGAGACCCAGTACTTC.

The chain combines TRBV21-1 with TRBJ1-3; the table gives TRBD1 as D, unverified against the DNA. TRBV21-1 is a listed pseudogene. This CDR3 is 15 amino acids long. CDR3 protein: CASSNGQGGGNTIYF. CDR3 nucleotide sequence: TGTGCCAGCAGCAACGGACAGGGGGGAGGAAACACCATATATTTT.

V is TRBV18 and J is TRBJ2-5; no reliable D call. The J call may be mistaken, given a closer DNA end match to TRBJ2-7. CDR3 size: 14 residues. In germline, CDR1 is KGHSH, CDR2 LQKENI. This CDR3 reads CASSRARGTYEQYF. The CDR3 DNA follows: TGTGCCAGCTCACGCGCAAGAGGAACCTACGAGCAGTACTTC.

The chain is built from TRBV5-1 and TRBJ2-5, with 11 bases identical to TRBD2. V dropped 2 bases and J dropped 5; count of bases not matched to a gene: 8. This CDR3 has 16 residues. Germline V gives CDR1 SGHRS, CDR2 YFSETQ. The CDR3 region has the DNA TGCGCCAGCAGCTTTAGCACTAGCGGGAGTTGGGAGACCCAGTACTTC. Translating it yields CASSFSTSGSWETQYF.

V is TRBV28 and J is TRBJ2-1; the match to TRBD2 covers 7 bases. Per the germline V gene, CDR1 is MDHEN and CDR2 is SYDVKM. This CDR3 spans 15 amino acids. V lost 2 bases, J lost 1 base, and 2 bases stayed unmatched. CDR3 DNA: TGTGCCAGCAGTTTAGGCGGGAGTTCCTACAATGAGCAGTTCTTC. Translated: CASSLGGSSYNEQFF. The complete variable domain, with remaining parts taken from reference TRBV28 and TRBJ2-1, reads DVKVTQSSRYLVKRTGEKVFLECVQDMDHENMFWYRQDPGLGLRLIYFSYDVKMKEKGDIPEGYSVSREKKERFSLILESASTNQTSMYLCASSLGGSSYNEQFFGPGTRLTVL.

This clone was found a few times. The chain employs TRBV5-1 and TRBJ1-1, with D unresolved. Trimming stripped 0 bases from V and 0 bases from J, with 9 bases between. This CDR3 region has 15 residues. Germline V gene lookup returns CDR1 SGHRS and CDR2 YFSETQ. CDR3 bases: TGCGCCAGCAGCTTGGTTAGCAGTATGAACACTGAAGCTTTCTTT. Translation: CASSLVSSMNTEAFF. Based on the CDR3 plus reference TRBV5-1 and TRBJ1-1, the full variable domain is KAGVTQTPRYLIKTRGQQVTLSCSPISGHRSVSWYQQTPGQGLQFLFEYFSETQRNKGNFPGRFSGRQFSNSRSEMNVSTLELGDSALYLCASSLVSSMNTEAFFGQGTRLTVV.